The 5 T cell receptor beta chains presented below share a single source sample, sequenced in a study of blood T cell repertoires in COVID-19. Clones were sequenced by immunoSEQ multiplex PCR, and TCRdb holds only the in-frame ones, with some missing. Of approximately 150,000 clones in the sample, 87% were seen once. Material for sequencing was peripheral blood. The source of these receptors is a woman aged 50 to 60 with acute or convalescent COVID-19.

The chain employs TRBV19 and TRBJ1-2; 10 positions agree with TRBD1. The CDR3 extends over 15 amino acids. In germline, CDR1 is LNHDA, CDR2 SQIVND (reference sequence). J gave up 6 bases and V 3 bases, and 7 bases lay outside the gene matches. CDR3 in amino acids: CASSIDSGQGNGYTF. The CDR3 region has the DNA TGTGCCAGTAGTATTGACTCGGGACAGGGGAATGGCTACACCTTC.

V gene TRBV20-1 combines with J gene TRBJ1-5, with a possible D match to TRBD1 (5 bases). The length of the CDR3 is 16 residues. Deletions cut 3 bases from V and 0 bases from J, with 15 bases between. Per the germline V gene, CDR1 is DFQATT and CDR2 is SNEGSKA (reference sequence). CDR3 sequence reads: CSASSRQFNSNQPQHF. For the CDR3, the DNA is TGCAGTGCTAGTTCCCGACAGTTCAATAGCAATCAGCCCCAGCATTTT.

With regard to this clone: At one end the junction does not follow the germline gene, possibly because of a read error. The chain recombines TRBV5-5 with TRBJ1-2, with 8 nucleotides matching TRBD1. This CDR3 has 16 amino acids. Per germline, CDR1 SGHKS and CDR2 YYEKEE (reference sequence). CDR3 in DNA: TGTGCCAGCAGTTTGGACGCAGGGGGCGACGCTTATGGCTACACCTTC. Translated, it gives CASSLDAGGDAYGYTF. The full variable domain, with the rest looked up from reference TRBV5-5 and TRBJ1-2, is DAGVTQSPTHLIKTRGQQVTLRCSPISGHKSVSWYQQVLGQGPQFIFQYYEKEERGRGNFPDRFSARQFPNYSSELNVNALLLGDSALYLCASSLDAGGDAYGYTFGSGTRLTVV.

This clone was observed once. The J gene is TRBJ1-1, the V gene TRBV10-3; D is undetermined. The V gene lost 4 bases and the J gene lost 0 bases, with 12 bases spanning the gap. Per the germline V gene, CDR1 is ENHRY and CDR2 is SYGVKD. The CDR3 is made up of 15 amino acids. The CDR3 reads CAISVNEGLNTEAFF. CDR3 DNA sequence: TGTGCCATCAGTGTTAACGAGGGCCTGAACACTGAAGCTTTCTTT.

The chain uses TRBV7-2 and TRBJ1-2; D remains unclear. V was shortened by 1 base and J by 7 bases, with 10 bases between the two germline ends. This CDR3 is built from 13 residues. The germline CDR1 and CDR2 sequences are SGHTA and FQGNSA. The CDR3 protein is CASSLGAEGGYTF. CDR3 DNA: TGTGCCAGCAGCTTAGGGGCGGAGGGTGGCTACACCTTC.